Sequencing of this TCR beta chain was carried out in a study of T cells in Graves' hyperthyroidism and ophthalmopathy. What was amplified from RNA transcripts were TCR beta CDR3 regions. A first-round RT-PCR of the TCR CDR3 used the HTBI primer set. TCRdb re-called the multiplex PCR reads through MiXCR, storing one row per CDR3 protein. The repertoire holds hundreds of thousands of distinct CDR3 sequences, with 14% to 15% as singletons. Enrolled ophthalmopathy patients presented with a Clinical Activity Score of at least 3, a NOSPECS grade of at least 4, and disease duration under 3 months. Uncontrolled infection, other autoimmune disease, pregnancy and lactation each barred patients from inclusion. The length of the CDR3 is 15 residues. Trimming cost V 7 bases and J 4 bases; bases outside gene matches: 10. This clonotype was found many times.

The source material was blood. V gene TRBV12-3 or TRBV12-4 combines with J gene TRBJ2-3; 8 positions agree with TRBD2. This TCR was sampled from a man aged 18-30 years with Graves' ophthalmopathy. CDR3 in amino acids: CASNYAASGSDTQYF. The DNA for the CDR3 is TGTGCCAGCAACTACGCGGCTAGCGGGTCAGATACGCAGTATTTT.